This T cell receptor (beta chain) derives from a study of shared clonotypes between healthy human individuals. Study-wide points: In having few donors, the study represented limited genetic and exposure-history diversity. When naive CD4 clonotypes were compared across several donors, around 4.6% were shared.

The V gene lost 0 bases and the J gene lost 4 bases, with 13 bases spanning the gap. CDR1 is KGHSH, CDR2 LQKENI, per germline. The CDR3 has 15 amino acids. For this clone: What it binds is not known.

The assay was immunoSEQ multiplex PCR, and TCRdb's table has in-frame clones only and misses some. The sample lists around 2.3 million clones; more than 90% were seen once. The gene calls are TRBV18 and TRBJ2-7; tentative D call: TRBD1 (6 bases). Sequenced sample: naive CD4+ T cells sorted from blood. The subset denotes: CD45RA+ positively selected. The clonotype comes from a man younger than 35 in good health. This CDR3 reads CASSPPTRGGYEQYF. CDR3 nucleotide sequence: TGTGCCAGCTCACCACCAACTAGAGGGGGTTACGAGCAGTACTTC.